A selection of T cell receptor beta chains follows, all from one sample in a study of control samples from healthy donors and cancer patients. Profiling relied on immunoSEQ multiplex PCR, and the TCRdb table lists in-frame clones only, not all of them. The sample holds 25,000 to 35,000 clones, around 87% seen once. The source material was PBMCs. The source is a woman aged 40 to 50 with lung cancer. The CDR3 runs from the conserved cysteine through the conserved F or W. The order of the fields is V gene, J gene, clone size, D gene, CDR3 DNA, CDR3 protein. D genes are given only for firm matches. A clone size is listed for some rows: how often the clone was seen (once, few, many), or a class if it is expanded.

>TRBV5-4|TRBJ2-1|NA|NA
TGTGCCAGCAGCTTTTCGGGGGTCGAGCAGTTCTTC
CASSFSGVEQFF
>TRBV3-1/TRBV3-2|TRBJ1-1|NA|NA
TGTGCCAGCAGCCAAGGGGCGAACACTGAAGCTTTCTTT
CASSQGANTEAFF
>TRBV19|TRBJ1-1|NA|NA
TGTGCCAGTAGTATAGTTGGGGGAGGCCCTGAAGCTTTCTTT
CASSIVGGGPEAFF
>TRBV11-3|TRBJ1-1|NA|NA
TGTGCCAGCAGCTCCCGGGCAGGGGCTGAAGCTTTCTTT
CASSSRAGAEAFF
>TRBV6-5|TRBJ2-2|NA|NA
TGTGCCAGCAGTTACTCTCACGGGACCGGGGAGCTGTTTTTT
CASSYSHGTGELFF
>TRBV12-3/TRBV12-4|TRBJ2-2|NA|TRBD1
TGTGCCAGCAGTTTAGCACAGGGGGTGATGTTTTTT
CASSLAQGVMFF
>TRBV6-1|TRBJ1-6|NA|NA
TGTGCCAGCAGTTTGAAGGGGGAAAATTCACCCCTCCACTTT
CASSLKGENSPLHF
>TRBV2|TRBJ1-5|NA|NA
TGTGTCAGCAGTGAACTTTATAGCAATCAGCCCCAGCATTTT
CVSSELYSNQPQHF
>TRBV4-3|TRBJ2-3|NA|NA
TGCGCCAGCAGCCAAGATTGGAGGGACACAAATACGCAGTATTTT
CASSQDWRDTNTQYF
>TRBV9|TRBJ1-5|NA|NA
TGTGCCAGCAGCGTAGCAGGGGCTGAGCAGCCCCAGCATTTT
CASSVAGAEQPQHF
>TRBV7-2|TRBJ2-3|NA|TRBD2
TGTGCCAGCAGCTTAGGCTTTGGCGGGGGGAGCACAGATACGCAGTATTTT
CASSLGFGGGSTDTQYF
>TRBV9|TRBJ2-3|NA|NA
TGTGCCAGCAGCTACTCCGGACGGAGCACAGATACGCAGTATTTT
CASSYSGRSTDTQYF
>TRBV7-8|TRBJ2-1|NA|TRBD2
TGTGCCAGCAGCTTAGACCTAGCGGGGGGGCCATCGTTCTTC
CASSLDLAGGPSFF
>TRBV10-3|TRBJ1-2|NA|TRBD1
TGTGCCATCAGTGGAGGACAGGGCACACGGAACTATGGCTACACCTTC
CAISGGQGTRNYGYTF
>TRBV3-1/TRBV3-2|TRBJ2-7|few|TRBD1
TGTGCCAGCAGTTCCGGACAGGGGGCTGACGAGCAGTACTTC
CASSSGQGADEQYF
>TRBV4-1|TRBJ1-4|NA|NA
TGCGCCAGCAGCCGGGGCGGCCAGGGTGCCAATGAAAAACTGTTTTTT
CASSRGGQGANEKLFF
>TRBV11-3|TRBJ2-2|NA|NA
TGTGCCAGCAGCTTAGAAGGGGTCCACACCGGGGAGCTGTTTTTT
CASSLEGVHTGELFF
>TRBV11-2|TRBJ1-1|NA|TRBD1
TGTGCCAGCAGCTCCACAGGGGTGAGGGCTTTCTTT
CASSSTGVRAFF
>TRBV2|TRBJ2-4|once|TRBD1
TGTGCCAGCAGTGTGAGGACAGGGGCGAACATTCAGTACTTC
CASSVRTGANIQYF
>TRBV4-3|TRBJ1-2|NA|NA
TGCGCCAGCAGCCAAGATCGGCGGGGTTACTATGGCTACACCTTC
CASSQDRRGYYGYTF
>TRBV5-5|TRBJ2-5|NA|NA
TGTGCCAGCAGCTCCATGGGGGGGGCATCCGAGACCCAGTACTTC
CASSSMGGASETQYF
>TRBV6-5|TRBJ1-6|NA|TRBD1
TGTGCCAGCAGTCGACAGGGGAAGAGTTCACCCCTCCACTTT
CASSRQGKSSPLHF
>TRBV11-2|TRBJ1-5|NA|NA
TGTGCCAGCAGCCCGCTACAGGGTCAAAATCAGCCCCAGCATTTT
CASSPLQGQNQPQHF
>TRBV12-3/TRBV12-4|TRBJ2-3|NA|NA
TGTGCCAGCAGTTTCGGGGAGGAAGATACGCAGTATTTT
CASSFGEEDTQYF
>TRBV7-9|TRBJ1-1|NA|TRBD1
TGTGCCAGCAGCTTAGAGGGGGGGAGAGCCGGACAGGGGACTGAAGCTTTCTTT
CASSLEGGRAGQGTEAFF
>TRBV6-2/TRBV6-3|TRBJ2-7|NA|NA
TGTGCCAGCAGTTACTGGACAACCTACGAGCAGTACTTC
CASSYWTTYEQYF
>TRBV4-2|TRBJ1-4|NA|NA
TGTGCCAGCAGCCAAGTTGACGGAGCAACTAATGAAAAACTGTTTTTT
CASSQVDGATNEKLFF
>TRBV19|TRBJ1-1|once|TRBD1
TGTGCCAGTACGACAGGGGGGATGAACACTGAAGCTTTCTTT
CASTTGGMNTEAFF
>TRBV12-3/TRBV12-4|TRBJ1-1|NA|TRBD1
TGTGCCAGCATAACAGGGGGCTTCACTGAAGCTTTCTTT
CASITGGFTEAFF
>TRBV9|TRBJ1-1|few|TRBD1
TGTGCCAGCAGCGCAGGGACAGAGGCTTTCTTT
CASSAGTEAFF
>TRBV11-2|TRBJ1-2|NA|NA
TGTGCCAGCAGCTTAGCAGGGGTAAACGATGGCTACACCTTC
CASSLAGVNDGYTF
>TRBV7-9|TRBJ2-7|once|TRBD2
TGTGCCAGCAGCTTAGTCCGGGGGGGCGAGCAGTACTTC
CASSLVRGGEQYF
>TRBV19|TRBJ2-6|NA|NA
TGTGCCAGTAGTGTACAGGGTGCGGGGGCCAACGTCCTGACTTTC
CASSVQGAGANVLTF
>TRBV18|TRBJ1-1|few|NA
TGTGCCAGCTCACCAGGGGTTGTGAACACTGAAGCTTTCTTT
CASSPGVVNTEAFF
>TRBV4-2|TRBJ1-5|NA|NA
TGTGCCAGCAGCCAAGATAGTCAGCCCCAGCATTTT
CASSQDSQPQHF
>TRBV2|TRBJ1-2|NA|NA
TGTGCCAGCAGTGAATCGGACACGGACTATGGCTACACCTTC
CASSESDTDYGYTF
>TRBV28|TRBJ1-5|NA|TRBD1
TGTGCCAGCGGGGAGACAGGGGAGGCGGGACAGCCCCAGCATTTT
CASGETGEAGQPQHF
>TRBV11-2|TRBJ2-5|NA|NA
TGTGCCAGCAGCTTACAAACAGTATTCCAAGAGACCCAGTACTTC
CASSLQTVFQETQYF
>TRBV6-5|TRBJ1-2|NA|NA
TGTGCCAGCAGGGGCAACGACAGAAACTATGGCTACACCTTC
CASRGNDRNYGYTF
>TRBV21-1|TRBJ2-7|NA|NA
TGTGCCAGCAGCCCAAGGAGCTCCTACGAGCAGTACTTC
CASSPRSSYEQYF
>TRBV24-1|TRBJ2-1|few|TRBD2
TGTGCCACCAGTGATTTGGGAGCGGGGGGGCAAAATGAGCAGTTCTTC
CATSDLGAGGQNEQFF
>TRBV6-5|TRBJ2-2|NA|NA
TGTGCCAGCAGTTACGGGCTACAGGGTCCCGGGGAGCTGTTTTTT
CASSYGLQGPGELFF
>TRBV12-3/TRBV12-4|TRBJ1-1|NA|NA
TGTGCCAGCGGGGACTTGGGCACTGAAGCTTTCTTT
CASGDLGTEAFF
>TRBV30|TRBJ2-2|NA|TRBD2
TGTGCCTGGACCGATGGACTAGCGGGGCCCGTTAACACCGGGGAGCTGTTTTTT
CAWTDGLAGPVNTGELFF
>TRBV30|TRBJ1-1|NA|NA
TGTGCCTGGAGTGGGGGGGAGAAGTTTGGTGAAGCTTTCTTT
CAWSGGEKFGEAFF
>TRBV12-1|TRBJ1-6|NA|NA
TGTGCCAGCAGCCGGGACAGGGGCTACCTGAGCTCCTATAATTCACCCCTCCACTTT
CASSRDRGYLSSYNSPLHF
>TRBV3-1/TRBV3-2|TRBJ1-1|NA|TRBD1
TGTGCCAGCAGCCAAATGGGACAGGGGAACACTGAAGCTTTCTTT
CASSQMGQGNTEAFF
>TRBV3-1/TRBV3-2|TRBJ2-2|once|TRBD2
TGTGCCAGCAGCCCGAATCACATACGGGGGGTGGACACCGGGGAGCTGTTTTTT
CASSPNHIRGVDTGELFF
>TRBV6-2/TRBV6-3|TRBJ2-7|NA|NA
TGTGCCAGCAGTTACCGCGCAGGGATGGCCTACGAGCAGTACTTC
CASSYRAGMAYEQYF
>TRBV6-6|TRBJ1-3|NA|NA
TGTGCCAGCAGTTACTCTCTAAGCTCTGGAAACACCATATATTTT
CASSYSLSSGNTIYF
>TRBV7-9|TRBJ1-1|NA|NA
TGTGCCAGCAGCTTTTCTGGGACTAATACTGAAGCTTTCTTT
CASSFSGTNTEAFF
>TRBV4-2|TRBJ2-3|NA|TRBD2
TGTGCCAGCAGCCAAGAAGGGACTAGCGGGGGGGTTAGCACAGATACGCAGTATTTT
CASSQEGTSGGVSTDTQYF
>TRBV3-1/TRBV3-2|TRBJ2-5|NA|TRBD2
TGTGCCAGCAGCCACCCAGCGGGGGGGCCGGGGCAAGAGACCCAGTACTTC
CASSHPAGGPGQETQYF
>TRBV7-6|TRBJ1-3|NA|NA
TGTGCCAGCAGCTTATCCCCTTTCCTCTCTGGAAACACCATATATTTT
CASSLSPFLSGNTIYF
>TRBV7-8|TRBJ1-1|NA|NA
TGTGCCAGCAGCTTAACGAGGGACACTGAAGCTTTCTTT
CASSLTRDTEAFF
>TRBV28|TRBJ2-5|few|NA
TGTGCCAGCAGTTTATCGGACAGGGAGGGGGAGACCCAGTACTTC
CASSLSDREGETQYF
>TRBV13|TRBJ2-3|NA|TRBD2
TGTGCCAGCAGCTTAAGTTTCGGGACTAGCGGTAGCGATACGCAGTATTTT
CASSLSFGTSGSDTQYF